What follows are 30 T cell receptor beta chains derived from one specimen sequenced in a study of control samples from healthy donors and cancer patients. Assay used: immunoSEQ multiplex PCR; TCRdb lists only in-frame clones, some missing. The sample holds tens of thousands of clones, 85% seen once. Sequences were obtained from blood. All receptors come from a man aged 25 to 40 in good health.

The V gene is TRBV7-8, the J gene TRBJ1-4; possibly TRBD1 for D (5 bases). V was shortened by 4 bases and J by 8 bases, with 8 bases between the two germline ends. Looked up from germline, CDR1 is SGHVS and CDR2 is FQNEAQ. The CDR3 covers 12 residues. This CDR3 reads CASSSRGEKLFF. CDR3 coding DNA: TGTGCCAGCAGCTCGCGGGGCGAAAAACTGTTTTTT.

The chain has TRBV12-3 or TRBV12-4 and TRBJ1-5; D is unclear. The V end was cut by 8 bases, the J end by 7 bases, with 9 bases between. This CDR3 region has 11 residues. CDR3 sequence reads: CASSREQPQHF. In DNA form, the CDR3 reads TGTGCCAGCTCGAGGGAACAGCCCCAGCATTTT.

The CDR3, as DNA: TGCGCCAGCAGCCCGGACAATTCGAACACTGAAGCTTTCTTT. Its translation: CASSPDNSNTEAFF. This chain joins TRBV5-1 and TRBJ1-1, with D perhaps TRBD1 (5 bases). This CDR3 region has 14 residues. The V gene's germline CDR1 is SGHRS and CDR2 YFSETQ. With 4 bases removed from V and 1 base from J, the gap between germline ends came to 11 bases.

The count of this clone is one. The V gene is TRBV7-2, the J gene TRBJ1-4; the D gene is possibly TRBD1 (5 bases). CDR3 length: 14 residues. Germline loops: CDR1 SGHTA, CDR2 FQGNSA. With 1 base removed from V and 8 bases from J, the gap between germline ends came to 11 bases. CDR3 sequence: CASSLGQGNEKLFF. In DNA, the CDR3 is TGTGCCAGCAGCTTAGGGCAGGGAAACGAAAAACTGTTTTTT. The entire variable domain, with the rest obtained from reference TRBV7-2 and TRBJ1-4, is as follows: GAGVSQSPSNKVTEKGKDVELRCDPISGHTALYWYRQSLGQGLEFLIYFQGNSAPDKSGLPSDRFSAERTGGSVSTLTIQRTQQEDSAVYLCASSLGQGNEKLFFGSGTQLSVL.

The chain has TRBV7-2 and TRBJ2-1; 9 bases are a match to TRBD2. Germline V gives CDR1 SGHTA, CDR2 FQGNSA. The CDR3 covers 15 residues. J was trimmed by 4 bases and V by 3 bases; bases with no gene match: 4. Written as DNA, the CDR3 is TGTGCCAGCAGCTTGGGACTAGCCGGTTACAATGAGCAGTTCTTC. Protein: CASSLGLAGYNEQFF. Supplemented by reference TRBV7-2 and TRBJ2-1, the full variable domain reads GAGVSQSPSNKVTEKGKDVELRCDPISGHTALYWYRQSLGQGLEFLIYFQGNSAPDKSGLPSDRFSAERTGGSVSTLTIQRTQQEDSAVYLCASSLGLAGYNEQFFGPGTRLTVL.

This rearrangement joins TRBV4-2 to TRBJ2-7; 8 bases are shared with TRBD2. The V gene end was trimmed by 0 bases and the J gene end by 4 bases; junction bases not matched to a gene: 8. CDR3 length: 16 amino acids. Per germline, CDR1 LGHNA and CDR2 YNFKEQ. CDR3: CASSQESEGLAYEQYF. The CDR3 DNA reads as TGTGCCAGCAGCCAAGAATCGGAAGGACTAGCTTACGAGCAGTACTTC.

The chain has TRBV23-1 and TRBJ1-4; 8 bases line up with TRBD1. TRBV23-1 is classed as an ORF, of uncertain function. This CDR3 is 15 amino acids long. Trimming cost V 4 bases and J 8 bases; bases outside gene matches: 9. DNA for the CDR3: TGCGCCAGCAGTCTATCTGACAGGGGTGAAGAAAAACTGTTTTTT. It specifies CASSLSDRGEEKLFF.

J is TRBJ2-1 and V is TRBV30, with 14 bases identical to TRBD2. The CDR3 contains 16 residues. The V and J ends lost 4 bases and 10 bases, in that order; junction bases with no gene match: 12. CDR1 and CDR2 (germline): GTSNPN, SVGIG (reference sequence). The CDR3 bases are TGTGCCTGGACCCGGACTAGCGGGGGGACGTCCCGGGAGCAGTTCTTC. Its protein is CAWTRTSGGTSREQFF.

The V call is TRBV5-1, the J call TRBJ2-3; D is perhaps TRBD1 or TRBD2 (6 bases each). The V end lost 0 bases, the J end lost 5 bases, and 19 bases lay between the germline ends. Germline V lookup: CDR1 SGHRS, CDR2 YFSETQ. The CDR3 is made up of 17 amino acids. CDR3 bases: TGCGCCAGCAGCTTGGAGGGTATCCCGGGGGCTGGAGATACGCAGTATTTT. Protein: CASSLEGIPGAGDTQYF. The complete variable domain, with remaining parts taken from reference TRBV5-1 and TRBJ2-3, reads KAGVTQTPRYLIKTRGQQVTLSCSPISGHRSVSWYQQTPGQGLQFLFEYFSETQRNKGNFPGRFSGRQFSNSRSEMNVSTLELGDSALYLCASSLEGIPGAGDTQYFGPGTRLTVL.

J is TRBJ1-2 and V is TRBV5-1; D is perhaps TRBD1 (6 bases). The CDR3 is 15 amino acids. V lost 4 bases and J 4 bases, leaving 17 bases between the germline ends. Germline V gene lookup returns CDR1 SGHRS and CDR2 YFSETQ. The CDR3 region is CASSGLTGSGYGYTF. The CDR3 nucleotides are TGCGCCAGCAGCGGGCTCACAGGGTCGGGCTATGGCTACACCTTC.

Of note for this clone: In the same sample, other DNA sequences code for this CDR3. This rearrangement joins TRBV6-1 to TRBJ2-5; TRBD2 aligns across 9 bases. Losses at the gene ends were 2 bases for V and 2 bases for J; bases not matched to a gene: 9. The CDR3 length is 17 residues. Germline V gives CDR1 MNHNS, CDR2 SASEGT. CDR3 DNA: TGTGCCAGCAGTGAACGGCGGGGGGGTCAGGTACAAGAGACCCAGTACTTC. The encoded protein is CASSERRGGQVQETQYF.

The J gene is TRBJ1-1, the V gene TRBV10-3, with no clear D. The V gene's germline CDR1 is ENHRY and CDR2 SYGVKD. This CDR3 has 13 residues. V was shortened by 7 bases and J by 3 bases, with 12 bases between the two germline ends. The CDR3 spells CAITLERDTEAFF. The CDR3 region has the DNA TGTGCCATCACTTTAGAGAGGGACACTGAAGCTTTCTTT.

The V call is TRBV7-9, the J call TRBJ2-2; tentative D call: TRBD1 (5 bases). Germline CDR1 and CDR2: SEHNR and FQNEAQ (reference sequence). The CDR3 loop spans 13 amino acids. The ends were cut back, 3 bases at V and 7 bases at J, with 9 bases in the middle. The CDR3 DNA reads TGTGCCAGCAGCTTGGGGCAGAGCGGGGAGCTGTTTTTT. Protein: CASSLGQSGELFF.

The gene calls are TRBV25-1 and TRBJ2-1, with D possibly being TRBD2 (6 bases). Germline lookup yields CDR1 MGHDK and CDR2 SYGVNS. This CDR3 contains 15 residues. V was cut by 7 bases and J by 0 bases, with 13 bases left in between. CDR3 amino acids: CASTSAGSSYNEQFF. CDR3 coding DNA: TGTGCCAGCACTTCTGCGGGGTCCTCCTACAATGAGCAGTTCTTC.

This chain connects TRBV3-1 (or the pseudogene TRBV3-2) to TRBJ2-1, with 9 positions matching TRBD2. CDR3 length: 16 amino acids. Germline CDR1 and CDR2: LGHDT and YNNKEL (reference sequence). After removal of 4 bases from V and 8 bases from J, the junction contained 12 bases not matched to a gene. The CDR3 loop reads CASSPGGLAGPDEQFF. The CDR3 coding sequence is TGTGCCAGCAGCCCGGGCGGGCTAGCGGGGCCCGATGAGCAGTTCTTC.

V usage is TRBV27 and J usage is TRBJ1-3, with TRBD1 as a possible D gene (5 bases). The V end lost 5 bases, the J end lost 2 bases, and 10 bases lay between the germline ends. CDR1 is MNHEY and CDR2 is SMNVEV in the germline V gene (reference sequence). The CDR3 spans 14 residues. The CDR3 spells CASSGPTAGNTIYF. Here the CDR3 DNA reads TGTGCCAGCAGTGGACCGACAGCTGGAAACACCATATATTTT.

The V call is TRBV7-3, the J call TRBJ2-2; D not certain. The CDR3 length is 13 residues. CDR1 SGHTA and CDR2 FQGTGA come from the germline V gene. V lost 6 bases to trimming and J lost 6 bases, with 11 bases between them. CDR3 sequence (DNA): TGTGCCAGCAGTATAGGATCTCCCGGGGAGCTGTTTTTT. This encodes CASSIGSPGELFF. Filled out from reference TRBV7-3 and TRBJ2-2, the complete variable domain reads GAGVSQTPSNKVTEKGKYVELRCDPISGHTALYWYRQSLGQGPEFLIYFQGTGAADDSGLPNDRFFAVRPEGSVSTLKIQRTERGDSAVYLCASSIGSPGELFFGEGSRLTVL.

The DNA for the CDR3 is TGTGCCAGCAGTCCTGGGGGACAGGGCGTCTCCTACGAGCAGTACTTC. It is translated as CASSPGGQGVSYEQYF. The V and J genes are TRBV27 and TRBJ2-7; TRBD1 matches 9 bases. V shed 5 bases, J shed 0 bases, and the junction held 8 bases outside the gene matches. The CDR3 runs to 16 residues. Per the germline V gene, CDR1 is MNHEY and CDR2 is SMNVEV (reference sequence).

V and J are TRBV7-2 and TRBJ1-2; D may be TRBD1 (6 bases). This CDR3 contains 15 residues. Germline V gene sequence: CDR1 SGHTA, CDR2 FQGNSA. V was cut by 5 bases and J by 4 bases, with 17 bases left in between. This CDR3 is CASSPTSTGTYGYTF. The CDR3 nucleotides are TGTGCCAGCAGCCCGACTTCTACAGGGACCTATGGCTACACCTTC.

As concerns this clone: This sample also contains other DNA sequences that code for the same CDR3. The chain recombines TRBV7-3 with TRBJ2-2; D is possibly TRBD2 (7 bases). Germline CDR1 reads SGHTA; CDR2 reads FQGTGA. Trimming pared 5 bases from V and 0 bases from J, leaving 10 bases between. The CDR3 extends over 15 amino acids. The CDR3 sequence: CASSKGGANTGELFF. CDR3 DNA sequence: TGTGCCAGCAGCAAGGGGGGGGCGAACACCGGGGAGCTGTTTTTT.

Of note for this clone: The same CDR3 can be traced to other DNA sequences in this sample. This chain uses TRBV30 with TRBJ2-3, with 7 bases identical to TRBD1. The CDR3 is 12 amino acids. V gave up 0 bases and J gave up 6 bases; unmatched junction bases: 0. Germline V gene lookup returns CDR1 GTSNPN and CDR2 SVGIG (reference sequence). This CDR3 reads CAWSVTGDTQYF. The CDR3 coding sequence is TGTGCCTGGAGTGTGACAGGGGATACGCAGTATTTT.

V and J are TRBV7-9 and TRBJ2-5; tentative D call: TRBD1 (6 bases). With 5 bases removed from V and 4 bases from J, the gap between germline ends came to 14 bases. The CDR3 covers 14 residues. Germline CDR1 SEHNR, CDR2 FQNEAQ (reference sequence). Here the CDR3 DNA reads TGTGCCAGCAGCGGGAAGACAGGAGCAGAGACCCAGTACTTC. Translation gives CASSGKTGAETQYF. The full variable domain, in which reference TRBV7-9 and TRBJ2-5 provide the parts outside the CDR3, is DTGVSQNPRHKITKRGQNVTFRCDPISEHNRLYWYRQTLGQGPEFLTYFQNEAQLEKSRLLSDRFSAERPKGSFSTLEIQRTEQGDSAMYLCASSGKTGAETQYFGPGTRLLVL.

Here the CDR3 DNA reads TGTGCCAGCAGCTTCCGAGGGGGCCGAGGGAATTTGAGGAACACTGAAGCTTTCTTT. Encoded protein: CASSFRGGRGNLRNTEAFF. V gene TRBV11-2 combines with J gene TRBJ1-1; the match to TRBD1 covers 7 bases. Germline assignment: CDR1 SGHAT and CDR2 FQNNGV. This CDR3 is built from 19 residues. V lost 3 bases, J lost 1 base, and 17 bases stayed unmatched. The whole variable domain, filled in from reference TRBV11-2 and TRBJ1-1, reads EAGVAQSPRYKIIEKRQSVAFWCNPISGHATLYWYQQILGQGPKLLIQFQNNGVVDDSQLPKDRFSAERLKGVDSTLKIQPAKLEDSAVYLCASSFRGGRGNLRNTEAFFGQGTRLTVV.

The V and J genes are TRBV28 and TRBJ1-1, with TRBD1 identical over 7 bases. CDR1 is MDHEN, CDR2 SYDVKM, per germline. This CDR3 has 15 residues. The junction had 4 bases not matched to a gene; V was cut back by 2 bases and J by 1 base. The CDR3 nucleotides are TGTGCCAGCAGTTTAACGGGACAGCAGAACACTGAAGCTTTCTTT. Translating it yields CASSLTGQQNTEAFF.

The J gene is TRBJ1-2, the V gene TRBV10-3; the D is unclear. CDR1 and CDR2 from the germline V gene are ENHRY and SYGVKD. Trimming removed 4 bases from V and 6 bases from J, with 9 bases in between. CDR3 size: 12 residues. Written as DNA, the CDR3 is TGTGCCATCAGTGGGGATCTCGATGGCTACACCTTC. Translation gives CAISGDLDGYTF.

The chain combines TRBV3-1 (or the pseudogene TRBV3-2) with TRBJ1-5; TRBD1 aligns across 7 bases. The CDR3 has 14 amino acids. The V segment lost 5 bases and the J segment 7 bases; nucleotides outside the gene matches: 8. The germline CDR1 and CDR2 sequences are LGHDT and YNNKEL (reference sequence). The DNA of the CDR3 is TGTGCCAGCAGCTACAGGGGATCCGGGCAGCCCCAGCATTTT. This encodes CASSYRGSGQPQHF.

The chain links TRBV3-1 (or the pseudogene TRBV3-2) to TRBJ2-5; TRBD2 agrees at 7 bases. This CDR3 contains 15 residues. CDR1 LGHDT and CDR2 YNNKEL come from the germline V gene (reference sequence). V lost 4 bases and J lost 5; bases outside the gene matches: 10. The CDR3 region is CASSPLTTSLETQYF. Written as DNA, the CDR3 is TGTGCCAGCAGCCCCCTCACGACTAGCCTTGAGACCCAGTACTTC.

This chain connects TRBV30 to TRBJ1-1, with D perhaps TRBD1 (5 bases). Per the germline V gene, CDR1 is GTSNPN and CDR2 is SVGIG (reference sequence). The CDR3 totals 13 residues. Between the trimmed V and J ends, which lost 2 bases and 8 bases, there was a span of 15 bases. CDR3 nucleotide sequence: TGTGCCTGGAGTTTCGCCGGGACGGCAGAAGCTTTCTTT. Residues: CAWSFAGTAEAFF. The full variable domain, in which reference TRBV30 and TRBJ1-1 provide the parts outside the CDR3, is SQTIHQWPATLVQPVGSPLSLECTVEGTSNPNLYWYRQAAGRGLQLLFYSVGIGQISSEVPQNLSASRPQDRQFILSSKKLLLSDSGFYLCAWSFAGTAEAFFGQGTRLTVV.

This chain connects TRBV5-6 to TRBJ1-1, with unresolved D. The CDR3 is made up of 12 amino acids. V was trimmed by 1 base and J by 10 bases, leaving 11 bases between them. Germline V CDR1 and CDR2: SGHDT, YYEEEE. The CDR3 sequence is CASSLSPGGAFF. The CDR3 nucleotides read TGTGCCAGCAGCTTGTCACCGGGCGGAGCTTTCTTT.

The chain carries TRBV19 and TRBJ1-1; D uncertain. Germline V gene data show CDR1 as LNHDA and CDR2 as SQIVND (reference sequence). V was pared by 5 bases and J by 0 bases, with 10 bases between. The CDR3 contains 14 residues. CDR3: CASSFGDLNTEAFF. The CDR3 DNA is TGTGCCAGTAGTTTCGGAGACCTGAACACTGAAGCTTTCTTT.